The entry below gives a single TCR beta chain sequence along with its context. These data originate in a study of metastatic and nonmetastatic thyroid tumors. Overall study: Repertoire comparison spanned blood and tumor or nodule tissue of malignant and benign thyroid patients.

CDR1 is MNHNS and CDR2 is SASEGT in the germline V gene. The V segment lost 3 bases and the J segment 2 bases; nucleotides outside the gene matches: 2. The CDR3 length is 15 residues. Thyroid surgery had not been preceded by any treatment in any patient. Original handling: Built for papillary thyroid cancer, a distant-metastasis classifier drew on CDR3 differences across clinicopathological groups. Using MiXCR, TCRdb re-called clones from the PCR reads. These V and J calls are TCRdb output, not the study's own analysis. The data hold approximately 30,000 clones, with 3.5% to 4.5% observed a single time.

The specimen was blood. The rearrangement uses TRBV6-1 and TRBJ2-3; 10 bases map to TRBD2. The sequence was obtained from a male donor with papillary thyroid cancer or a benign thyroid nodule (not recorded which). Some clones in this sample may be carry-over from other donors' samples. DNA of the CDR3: TGTGCCAGCAGTGACAGCGGGGGGGCCACAGATACGCAGTATTTT. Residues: CASSDSGGATDTQYF.